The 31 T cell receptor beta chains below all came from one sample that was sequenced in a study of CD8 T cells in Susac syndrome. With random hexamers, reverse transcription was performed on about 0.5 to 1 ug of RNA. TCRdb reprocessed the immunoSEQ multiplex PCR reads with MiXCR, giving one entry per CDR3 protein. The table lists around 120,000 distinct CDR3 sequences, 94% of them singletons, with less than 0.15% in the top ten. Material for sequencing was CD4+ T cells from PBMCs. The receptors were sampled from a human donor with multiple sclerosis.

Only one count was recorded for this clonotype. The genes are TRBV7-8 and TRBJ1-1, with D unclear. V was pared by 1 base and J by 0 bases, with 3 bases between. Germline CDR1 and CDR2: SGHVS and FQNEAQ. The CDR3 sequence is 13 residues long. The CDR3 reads CASSLDVNTEAFF. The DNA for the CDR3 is TGTGCCAGCAGCTTAGACGTGAACACTGAAGCTTTCTTT.

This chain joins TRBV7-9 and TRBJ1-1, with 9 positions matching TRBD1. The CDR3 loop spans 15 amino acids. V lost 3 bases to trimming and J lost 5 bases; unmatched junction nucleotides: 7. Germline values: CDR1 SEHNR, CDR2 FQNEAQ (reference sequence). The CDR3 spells CASSFGTGRDTEAFF. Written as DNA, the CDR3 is TGTGCCAGCAGCTTCGGGACAGGGAGGGATACTGAAGCTTTCTTT.

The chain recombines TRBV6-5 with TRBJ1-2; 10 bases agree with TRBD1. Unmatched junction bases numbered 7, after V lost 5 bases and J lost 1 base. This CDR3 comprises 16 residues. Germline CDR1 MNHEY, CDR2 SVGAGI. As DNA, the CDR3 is TGTGCCAGCAGTACTGACAGGGGGCGTTTTAACTATGGCTACACCTTC. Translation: CASSTDRGRFNYGYTF.

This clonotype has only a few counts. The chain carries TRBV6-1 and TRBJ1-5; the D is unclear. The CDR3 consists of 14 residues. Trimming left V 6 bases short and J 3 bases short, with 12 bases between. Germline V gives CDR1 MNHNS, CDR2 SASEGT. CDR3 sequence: CASRKDGLNQPQHF. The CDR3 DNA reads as TGTGCCAGCAGAAAAGACGGACTCAATCAGCCCCAGCATTTT.

CDR3 amino acids: CSVRDRGTQNTEAFF. CDR3 DNA: TGCAGCGTGAGGGACAGGGGGACACAGAACACTGAAGCTTTCTTT. The chain carries TRBV29-1 and TRBJ1-1; 11 positions agree with TRBD1. This CDR3 region has 15 residues. Germline V gives CDR1 SQVTM, CDR2 ANQGSEA. Trimming cost V 6 bases and J 1 base; bases outside gene matches: 7.

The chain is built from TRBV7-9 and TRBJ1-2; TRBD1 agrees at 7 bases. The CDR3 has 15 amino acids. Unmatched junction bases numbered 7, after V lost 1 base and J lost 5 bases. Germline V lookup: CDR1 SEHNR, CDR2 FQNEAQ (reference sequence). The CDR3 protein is CASSLEIAQGYGYTF. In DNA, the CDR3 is TGTGCCAGCAGCTTAGAAATTGCACAGGGGTATGGCTACACCTTC. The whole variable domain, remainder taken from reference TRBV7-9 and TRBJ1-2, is DTGVSQNPRHKITKRGQNVTFRCDPISEHNRLYWYRQTLGQGPEFLTYFQNEAQLEKSRLLSDRFSAERPKGSFSTLEIQRTEQGDSAMYLCASSLEIAQGYGYTFGSGTRLTVV.

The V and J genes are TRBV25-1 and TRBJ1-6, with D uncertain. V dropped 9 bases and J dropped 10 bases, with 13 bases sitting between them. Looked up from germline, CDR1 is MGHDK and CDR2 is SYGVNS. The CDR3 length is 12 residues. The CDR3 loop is CASNWGKSPLHF. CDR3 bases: TGTGCCAGTAATTGGGGAAAGTCACCCCTCCACTTT.

The CDR3 here is CASSQDGGSRNQPQHF. As DNA, the CDR3 is TGCGCCAGCAGCCAAGATGGGGGGTCCAGGAATCAGCCCCAGCATTTT. The chain recombines TRBV4-1 with TRBJ1-5; D possibly corresponds to TRBD1 (5 bases). Germline values: CDR1 MGHRA, CDR2 YSYEKL. There are 16 residues in the CDR3. V was cut by 0 bases and J by 4 bases, with 13 bases left in between.

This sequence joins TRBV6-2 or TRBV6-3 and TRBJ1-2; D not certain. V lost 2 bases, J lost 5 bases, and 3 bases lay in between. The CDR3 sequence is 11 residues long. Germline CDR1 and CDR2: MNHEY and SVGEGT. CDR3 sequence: CASSYQYGYTF. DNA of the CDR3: TGTGCCAGCAGTTACCAGTATGGCTACACCTTC.

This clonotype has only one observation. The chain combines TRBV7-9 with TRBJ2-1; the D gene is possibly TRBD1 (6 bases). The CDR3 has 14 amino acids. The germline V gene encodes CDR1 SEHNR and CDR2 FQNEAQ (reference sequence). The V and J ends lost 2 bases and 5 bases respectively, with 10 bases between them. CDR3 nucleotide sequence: TGTGCCAGCAGCTTATTGGCAGGGGACAATGAGCAGTTCTTC. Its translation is CASSLLAGDNEQFF.

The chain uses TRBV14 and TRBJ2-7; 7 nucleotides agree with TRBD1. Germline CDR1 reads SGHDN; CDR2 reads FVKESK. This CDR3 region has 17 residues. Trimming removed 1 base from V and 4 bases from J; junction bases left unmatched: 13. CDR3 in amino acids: CASSQVKGAMEIYEQYF. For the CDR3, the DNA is TGTGCCAGCAGCCAAGTTAAGGGGGCAATGGAGATTTACGAGCAGTACTTC.

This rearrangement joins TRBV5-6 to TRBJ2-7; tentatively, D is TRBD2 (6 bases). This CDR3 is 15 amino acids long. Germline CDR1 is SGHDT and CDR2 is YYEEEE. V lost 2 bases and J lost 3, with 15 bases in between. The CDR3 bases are TGTGCCAGCAGCTTAATGGGACTCCAAGTCTACGAGCAGTACTTC. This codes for CASSLMGLQVYEQYF.

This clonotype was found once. The CDR3 DNA reads as TGTGCCAGCAGCCCCATGGACAGGGCCACGGGTGAGCAGTACTTC. This translates into CASSPMDRATGEQYF. V usage is TRBV14 and J usage is TRBJ2-7; 8 bases are a match to TRBD1. The CDR3 runs 15 residues. Germline loops: CDR1 SGHDN, CDR2 FVKESK. Losses at the gene ends were 4 bases for V and 7 bases for J; bases not matched to a gene: 12.

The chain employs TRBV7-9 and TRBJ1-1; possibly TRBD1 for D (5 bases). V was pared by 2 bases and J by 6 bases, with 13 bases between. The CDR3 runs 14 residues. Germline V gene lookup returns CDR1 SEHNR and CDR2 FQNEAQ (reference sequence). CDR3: CASSLSDGAAEAFF. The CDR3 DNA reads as TGTGCCAGCAGCTTAAGTGATGGGGCGGCTGAAGCTTTCTTT. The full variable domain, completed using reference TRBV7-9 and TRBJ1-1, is DTGVSQNPRHKITKRGQNVTFRCDPISEHNRLYWYRQTLGQGPEFLTYFQNEAQLEKSRLLSDRFSAERPKGSFSTLEIQRTEQGDSAMYLCASSLSDGAAEAFFGQGTRLTVV.

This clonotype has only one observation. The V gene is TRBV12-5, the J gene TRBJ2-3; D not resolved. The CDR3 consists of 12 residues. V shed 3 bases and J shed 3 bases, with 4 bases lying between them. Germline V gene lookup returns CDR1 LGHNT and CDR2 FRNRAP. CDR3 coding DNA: TGTGCTAGTGGTTTAATGACAGATACGCAGTATTTT. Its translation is CASGLMTDTQYF.

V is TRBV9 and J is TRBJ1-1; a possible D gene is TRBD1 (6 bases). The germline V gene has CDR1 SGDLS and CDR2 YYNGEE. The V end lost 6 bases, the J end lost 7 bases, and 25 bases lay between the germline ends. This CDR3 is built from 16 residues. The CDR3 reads CASTVLRAGAPLEAFF. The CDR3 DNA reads TGTGCCAGCACCGTTTTGAGGGCAGGGGCCCCTCTTGAAGCTTTCTTT.

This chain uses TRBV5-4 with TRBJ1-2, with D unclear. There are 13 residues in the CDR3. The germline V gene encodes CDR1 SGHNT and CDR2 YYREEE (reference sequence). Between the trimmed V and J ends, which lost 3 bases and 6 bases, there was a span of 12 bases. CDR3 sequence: CASSSYSSDGYTF. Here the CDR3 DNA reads TGTGCCAGCAGCTCCTACTCAAGTGATGGCTACACCTTC.

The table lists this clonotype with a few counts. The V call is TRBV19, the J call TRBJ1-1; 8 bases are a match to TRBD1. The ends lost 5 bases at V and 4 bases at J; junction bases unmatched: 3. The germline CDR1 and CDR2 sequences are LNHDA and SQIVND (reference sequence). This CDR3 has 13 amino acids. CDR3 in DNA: TGTGCCAGTAGTTTACAGGGGGGCACTGAAGCTTTCTTT. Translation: CASSLQGGTEAFF.

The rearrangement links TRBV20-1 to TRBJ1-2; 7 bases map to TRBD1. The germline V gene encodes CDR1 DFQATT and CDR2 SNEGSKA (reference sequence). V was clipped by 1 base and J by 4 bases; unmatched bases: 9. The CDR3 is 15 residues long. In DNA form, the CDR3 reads TGCAGTGCTAGAGTGAGGGACAGAAACCTCTATGGCTACACCTTC. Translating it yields CSARVRDRNLYGYTF.

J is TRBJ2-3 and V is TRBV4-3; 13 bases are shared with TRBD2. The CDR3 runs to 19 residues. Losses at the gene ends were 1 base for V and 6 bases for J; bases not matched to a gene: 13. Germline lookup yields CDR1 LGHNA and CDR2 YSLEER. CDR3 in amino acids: CASSQGLAGGLGTQDTQYF. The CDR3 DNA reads TGCGCCAGCAGCCAAGGACTAGCGGGGGGCTTAGGGACCCAGGATACGCAGTATTTT.

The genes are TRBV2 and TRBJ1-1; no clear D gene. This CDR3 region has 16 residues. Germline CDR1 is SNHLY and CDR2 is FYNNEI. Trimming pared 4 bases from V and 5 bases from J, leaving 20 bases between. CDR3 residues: CASSVGTLVGRTEAFF. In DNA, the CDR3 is TGTGCCAGCAGTGTCGGCACGCTAGTGGGTAGGACTGAAGCTTTCTTT. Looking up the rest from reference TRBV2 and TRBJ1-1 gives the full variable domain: EPEVTQTPSHQVTQMGQEVILRCVPISNHLYFYWYRQILGQKVEFLVSFYNNEISEKSEIFDDQFSVERPDGSNFTLKIRSTKLEDSAMYFCASSVGTLVGRTEAFFGQGTRLTVV.

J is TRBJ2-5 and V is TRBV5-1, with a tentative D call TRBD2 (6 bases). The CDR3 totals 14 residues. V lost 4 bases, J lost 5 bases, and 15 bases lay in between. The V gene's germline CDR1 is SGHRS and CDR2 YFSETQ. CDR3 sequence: CASSLDTAGETQYF. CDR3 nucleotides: TGCGCCAGCAGCCTTGACACGGCGGGGGAGACCCAGTACTTC.

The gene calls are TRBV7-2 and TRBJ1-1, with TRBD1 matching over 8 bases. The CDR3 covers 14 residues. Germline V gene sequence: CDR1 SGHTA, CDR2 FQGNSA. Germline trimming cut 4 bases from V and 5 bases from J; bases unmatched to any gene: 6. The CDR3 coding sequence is TGTGCCAGCAGCTCTAGACAGGGGTGGACTGAAGCTTTCTTT. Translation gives CASSSRQGWTEAFF.

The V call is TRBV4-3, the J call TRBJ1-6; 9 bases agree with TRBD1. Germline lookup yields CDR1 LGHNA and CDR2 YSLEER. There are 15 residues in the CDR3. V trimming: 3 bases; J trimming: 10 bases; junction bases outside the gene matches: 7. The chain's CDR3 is CASSQSTGGLSPLHF. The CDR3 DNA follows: TGCGCCAGCAGCCAGTCGACAGGGGGACTATCACCCCTCCACTTT.

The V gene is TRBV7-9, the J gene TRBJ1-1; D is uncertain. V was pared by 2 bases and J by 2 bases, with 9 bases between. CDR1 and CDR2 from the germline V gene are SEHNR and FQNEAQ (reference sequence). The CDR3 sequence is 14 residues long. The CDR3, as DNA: TGTGCCAGCAGCTTAAAGACCGCTAACACTGAAGCTTTCTTT. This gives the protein CASSLKTANTEAFF.

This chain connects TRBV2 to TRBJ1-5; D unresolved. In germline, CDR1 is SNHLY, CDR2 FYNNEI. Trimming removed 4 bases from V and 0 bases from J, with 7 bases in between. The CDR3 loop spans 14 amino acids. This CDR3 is CASSGAYSNQPQHF. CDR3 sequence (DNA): TGTGCCAGCAGTGGTGCCTATAGCAATCAGCCCCAGCATTTT.

This CDR3 reads CASSYDGRESDEQYF. CDR3 DNA sequence: TGTGCCAGCAGTTACGACGGGCGGGAGTCCGACGAGCAGTACTTC. The rearrangement links TRBV6-2 or TRBV6-3 to TRBJ2-7; 7 nucleotides match TRBD2. The CDR3 contains 15 residues. J was trimmed by 5 bases and V by 2 bases; bases with no gene match: 9. In germline, CDR1 is MNHEY, CDR2 SVGEGT.

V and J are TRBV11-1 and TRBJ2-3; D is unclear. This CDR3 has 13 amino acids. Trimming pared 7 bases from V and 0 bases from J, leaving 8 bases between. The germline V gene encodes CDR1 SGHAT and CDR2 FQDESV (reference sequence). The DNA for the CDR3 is TGTGCCAGCACCATAGGTAGCACAGATACGCAGTATTTT. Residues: CASTIGSTDTQYF.

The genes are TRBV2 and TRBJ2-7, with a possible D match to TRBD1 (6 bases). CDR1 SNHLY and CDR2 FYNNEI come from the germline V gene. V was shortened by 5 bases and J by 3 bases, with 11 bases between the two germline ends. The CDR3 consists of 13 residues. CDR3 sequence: CASSRQVSYEQYF. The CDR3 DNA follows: TGTGCCAGCAGTCGACAGGTCAGCTACGAGCAGTACTTC.

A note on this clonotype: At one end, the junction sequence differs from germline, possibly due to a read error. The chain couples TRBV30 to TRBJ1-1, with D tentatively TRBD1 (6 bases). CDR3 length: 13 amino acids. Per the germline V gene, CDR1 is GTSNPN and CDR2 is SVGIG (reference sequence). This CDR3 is CAWSVPPGAEAFF. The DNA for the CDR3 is TGTGCCTGGAGTGTACCCCCGGGGGCTGAGGCTTTCTTT.

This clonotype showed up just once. As DNA, the CDR3 is TGCAGCGGGGACAGGGGGGTTGTGAACACTGAAGCTTTCTTT. It specifies CSGDRGVVNTEAFF. V gene TRBV29-1 combines with J gene TRBJ1-1; 11 bases align to TRBD1. Trimming took 7 bases from V and 0 from J; bases not matched to a gene: 4. The CDR3 length is 14 residues. The germline V gene encodes CDR1 SQVTM and CDR2 ANQGSEA.